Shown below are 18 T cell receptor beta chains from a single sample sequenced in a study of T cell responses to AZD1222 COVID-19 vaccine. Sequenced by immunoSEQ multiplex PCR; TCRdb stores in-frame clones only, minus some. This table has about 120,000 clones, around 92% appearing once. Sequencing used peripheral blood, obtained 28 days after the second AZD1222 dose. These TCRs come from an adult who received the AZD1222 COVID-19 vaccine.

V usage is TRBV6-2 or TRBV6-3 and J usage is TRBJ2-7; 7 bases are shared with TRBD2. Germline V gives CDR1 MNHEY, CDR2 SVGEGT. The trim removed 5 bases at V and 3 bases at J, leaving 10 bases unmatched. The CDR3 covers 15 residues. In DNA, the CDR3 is TGTGCCAGCAGTACCCCGGGACTAAGAGACTACGAGCAGTACTTC. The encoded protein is CASSTPGLRDYEQYF.

CDR3 loop: CASSWGGNTEAFF. CDR3 DNA: TGTGCCAGCAGCTGGGGTGGTAACACTGAAGCTTTCTTT. J is TRBJ1-1 and V is TRBV13, with D unclear. CDR1 and CDR2 from the germline V gene are PRHDT and FYEKMQ (reference sequence). V was shortened by 4 bases and J by 2 bases, with 8 bases between the two germline ends. The CDR3 has 13 residues.

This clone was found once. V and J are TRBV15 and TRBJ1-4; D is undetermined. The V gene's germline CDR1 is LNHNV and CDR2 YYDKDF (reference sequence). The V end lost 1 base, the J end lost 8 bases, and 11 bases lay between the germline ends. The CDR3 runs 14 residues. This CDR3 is CATSRVSLGEKLFF. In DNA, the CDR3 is TGTGCCACCAGCAGAGTGTCCTTGGGGGAAAAACTGTTTTTT. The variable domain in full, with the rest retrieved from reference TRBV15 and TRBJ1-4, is DAMVIQNPRYQVTQFGKPVTLSCSQTLNHNVMYWYQQKSSQAPKLLFHYYDKDFNNEADTPDNFQSRRPNTSFCFLDIRSPGLGDTAMYLCATSRVSLGEKLFFGSGTQLSVL.

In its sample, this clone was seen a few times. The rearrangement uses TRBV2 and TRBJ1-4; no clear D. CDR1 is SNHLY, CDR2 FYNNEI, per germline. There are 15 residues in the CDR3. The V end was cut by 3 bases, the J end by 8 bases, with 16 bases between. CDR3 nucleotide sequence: TGTGCCAGCAGTGACGGTGGTGGTTCGGGGGAAAAACTGTTTTTT. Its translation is CASSDGGGSGEKLFF.

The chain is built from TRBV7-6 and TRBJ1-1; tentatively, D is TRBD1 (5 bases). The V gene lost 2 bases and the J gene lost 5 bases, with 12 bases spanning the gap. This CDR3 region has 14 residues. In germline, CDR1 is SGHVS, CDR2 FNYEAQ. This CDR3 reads CASSLYGGGTEAFF. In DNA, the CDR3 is TGTGCCAGCAGCTTATACGGGGGAGGGACTGAAGCTTTCTTT.

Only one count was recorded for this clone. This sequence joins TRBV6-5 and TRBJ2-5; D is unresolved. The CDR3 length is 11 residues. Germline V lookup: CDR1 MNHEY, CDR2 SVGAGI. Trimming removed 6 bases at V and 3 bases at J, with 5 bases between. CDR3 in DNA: TGTGCCAGCAGCCGAGAAGAGACCCAGTACTTC. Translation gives CASSREETQYF.

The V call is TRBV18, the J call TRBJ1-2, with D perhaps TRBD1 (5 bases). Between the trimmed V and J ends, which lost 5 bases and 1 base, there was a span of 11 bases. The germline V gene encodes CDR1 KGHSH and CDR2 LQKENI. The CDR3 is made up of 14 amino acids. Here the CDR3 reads CASSSDNFNYGYTF. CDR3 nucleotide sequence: TGTGCCAGCTCATCGGACAATTTTAACTATGGCTACACCTTC. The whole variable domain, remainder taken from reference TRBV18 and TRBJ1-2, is NAGVMQNPRHLVRRRGQEARLRCSPMKGHSHVYWYRQLPEEGLKFMVYLQKENIIDESGMPKERFSAEFPKEGPSILRIQQVVRGDSAAYFCASSSDNFNYGYTFGSGTRLTVV.

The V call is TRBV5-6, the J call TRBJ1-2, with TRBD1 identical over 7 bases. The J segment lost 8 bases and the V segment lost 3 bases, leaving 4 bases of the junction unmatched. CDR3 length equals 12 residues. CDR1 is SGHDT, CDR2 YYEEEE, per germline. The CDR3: CASSSGQDGYTF. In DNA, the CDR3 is TGTGCCAGCAGCTCCGGACAGGACGGCTACACCTTC.

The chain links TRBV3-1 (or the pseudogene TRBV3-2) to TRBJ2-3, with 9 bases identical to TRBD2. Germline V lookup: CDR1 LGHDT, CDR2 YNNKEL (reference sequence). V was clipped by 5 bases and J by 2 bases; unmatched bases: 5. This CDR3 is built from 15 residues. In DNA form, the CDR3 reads TGTGCCAGCAGCTCGCGGGGGGGGCTCACAGATACGCAGTATTTT. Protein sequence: CASSSRGGLTDTQYF.

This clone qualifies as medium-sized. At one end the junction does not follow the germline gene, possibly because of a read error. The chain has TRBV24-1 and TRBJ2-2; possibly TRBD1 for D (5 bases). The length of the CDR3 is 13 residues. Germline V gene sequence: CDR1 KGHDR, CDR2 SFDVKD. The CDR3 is CATGDRFTGELFF. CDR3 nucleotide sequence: TGTGCCACCGGTGACAGATTCACCGGGGAGCTGTTTTTT.

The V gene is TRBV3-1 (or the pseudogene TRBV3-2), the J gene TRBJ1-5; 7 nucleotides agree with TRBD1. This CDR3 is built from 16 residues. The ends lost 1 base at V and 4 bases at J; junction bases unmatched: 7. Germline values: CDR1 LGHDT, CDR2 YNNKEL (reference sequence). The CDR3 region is CASSQGTGALNQPQHF. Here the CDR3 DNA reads TGTGCCAGCAGCCAAGGGACAGGCGCTCTTAATCAGCCCCAGCATTTT.

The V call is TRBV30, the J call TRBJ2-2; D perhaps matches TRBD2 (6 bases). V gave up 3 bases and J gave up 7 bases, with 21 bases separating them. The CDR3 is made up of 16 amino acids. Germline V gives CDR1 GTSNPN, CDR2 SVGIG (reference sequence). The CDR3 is CAWSPGDSWGVGELFF. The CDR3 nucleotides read TGTGCCTGGAGCCCGGGGGATAGCTGGGGCGTCGGGGAGCTGTTTTTT.

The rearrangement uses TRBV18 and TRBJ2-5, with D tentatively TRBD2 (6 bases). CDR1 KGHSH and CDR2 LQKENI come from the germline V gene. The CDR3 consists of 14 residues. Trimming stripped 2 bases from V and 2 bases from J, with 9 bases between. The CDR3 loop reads CASSPMGRQETQYF. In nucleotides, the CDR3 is TGTGCCAGCTCACCAATGGGGAGGCAAGAGACCCAGTACTTC.

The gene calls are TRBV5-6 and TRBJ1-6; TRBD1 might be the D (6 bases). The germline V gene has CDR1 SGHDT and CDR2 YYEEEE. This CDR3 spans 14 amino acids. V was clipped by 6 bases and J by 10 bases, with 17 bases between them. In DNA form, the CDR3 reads TGTGCCAGCACTCGGGGCAGGGGACAATCACCCCTCCACTTT. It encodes CASTRGRGQSPLHF.

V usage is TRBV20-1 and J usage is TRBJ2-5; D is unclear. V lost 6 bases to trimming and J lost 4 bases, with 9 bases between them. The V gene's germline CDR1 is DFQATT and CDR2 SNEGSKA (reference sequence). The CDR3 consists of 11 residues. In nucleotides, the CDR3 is TGCAGTGCCCTAACCATAGAGACCCAGTACTTC. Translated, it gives CSALTIETQYF.

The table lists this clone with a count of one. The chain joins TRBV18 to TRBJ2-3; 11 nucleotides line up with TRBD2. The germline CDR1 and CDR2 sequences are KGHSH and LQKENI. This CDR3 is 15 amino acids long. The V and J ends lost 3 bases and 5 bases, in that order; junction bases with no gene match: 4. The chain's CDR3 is CASSPGLAGGDTQYF. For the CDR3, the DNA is TGTGCCAGCTCACCCGGGCTAGCGGGAGGAGATACGCAGTATTTT.

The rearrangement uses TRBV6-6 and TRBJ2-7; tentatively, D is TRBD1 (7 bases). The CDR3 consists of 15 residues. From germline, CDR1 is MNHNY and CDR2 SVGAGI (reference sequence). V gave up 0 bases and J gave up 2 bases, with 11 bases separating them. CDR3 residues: CASSYSAGGTYEQYF. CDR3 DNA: TGTGCCAGCAGTTACTCGGCAGGGGGGACCTACGAGCAGTACTTC.

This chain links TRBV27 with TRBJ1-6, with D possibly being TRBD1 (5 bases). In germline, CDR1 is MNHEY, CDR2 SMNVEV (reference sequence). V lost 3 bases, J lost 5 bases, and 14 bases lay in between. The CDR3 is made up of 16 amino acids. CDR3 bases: TGTGCCAGCAGTTTTATCTCTCGGGGCAATAATTCACCCCTCCACTTT. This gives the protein CASSFISRGNNSPLHF.